Listed below are T cell receptor beta chains from one sample, sequenced in a study of blood T cell repertoires in COVID-19. Assay used: immunoSEQ multiplex PCR; TCRdb lists only in-frame clones, some missing. The top ten hold 1.8% of the sample, which has 100,000 to 130,000 clones, just over 70% seen once. The sequencing input was peripheral blood. The source of these receptors is a woman aged 35 to 49 with acute or convalescent COVID-19. CDR3s include the opening cysteine and the closing phenylalanine or tryptophan. A D gene is named only where the DNA matches it firmly. Part of the rows lack a size; the others show once, few, many or a class for expanded clones.

abundance: .; j_gene: TRBJ1-1; v_gene: TRBV27; d_gene: .; CDR3nt: TGTGCCAGCAGTTTATTGGGCAGGGAGAACACTGAAGCTTTCTTT; CDR3aa: CASSLLGRENTEAFF
abundance: few; j_gene: TRBJ2-5; v_gene: TRBV11-2; d_gene: .; CDR3nt: TGTGCCAGCAGCTCTGACGGGGGGCCTTGGACCCAGTACTTC; CDR3aa: CASSSDGGPWTQYF
abundance: .; j_gene: TRBJ1-5; v_gene: TRBV28; d_gene: .; CDR3nt: TGTGCCAGCTATACCGCAGCAGGGGGCAATCAGCCCCAGCATTTT; CDR3aa: CASYTAAGGNQPQHF
abundance: .; j_gene: TRBJ2-5; v_gene: TRBV7-2; d_gene: TRBD1; CDR3nt: TGTGCCAGCAGCCCCAGAGGGGGCACACAAGAGACCCAGTACTTC; CDR3aa: CASSPRGGTQETQYF
abundance: .; j_gene: TRBJ2-5; v_gene: TRBV27; d_gene: TRBD1; CDR3nt: TGTGCCAGCAGTTTGGGGACAGGGGGCATAAAGACCCAGTACTTC; CDR3aa: CASSLGTGGIKTQYF
abundance: .; j_gene: TRBJ2-7; v_gene: TRBV2; d_gene: TRBD2; CDR3nt: TGTGCCAGCGTACCGGGACTAGCAGGGGAGCAGTACTTC; CDR3aa: CASVPGLAGEQYF
abundance: .; j_gene: TRBJ1-2; v_gene: TRBV19; d_gene: TRBD1; CDR3nt: TGTGCCAGTAGTCCGGGGACAGTCAACTATGGCTACACCTTC; CDR3aa: CASSPGTVNYGYTF
abundance: few; j_gene: TRBJ2-7; v_gene: TRBV29-1; d_gene: .; CDR3nt: TGCAGCGTTGTATACAGGGAACACGAGCAGTACTTC; CDR3aa: CSVVYREHEQYF
abundance: few; j_gene: TRBJ1-1; v_gene: TRBV28; d_gene: .; CDR3nt: TGTGCCAGCAGTCTTGAACAGGTGAACACTGAAGCTTTCTTT; CDR3aa: CASSLEQVNTEAFF
abundance: .; j_gene: TRBJ2-3; v_gene: TRBV12-2; d_gene: .; CDR3nt: TGTGCAAGTCGCTTAACCCCCCGGTCCCCTAGCACAGATACGCAGTATTTT; CDR3aa: CASRLTPRSPSTDTQYF
abundance: few; j_gene: TRBJ2-4; v_gene: TRBV15; d_gene: TRBD1; CDR3nt: TGTGCCACCAGCAGAGTGGGTGCAGGGGGCCCTGCTGGCATTCAGTACTTC; CDR3aa: CATSRVGAGGPAGIQYF
abundance: .; j_gene: TRBJ2-1; v_gene: TRBV11-2; d_gene: .; CDR3nt: TGTGCCAGCAGAAAGGTGGCGGGGCGGAATGAGCAGTTCTTC; CDR3aa: CASRKVAGRNEQFF
abundance: once; j_gene: TRBJ2-7; v_gene: TRBV5-8; d_gene: .; CDR3nt: TGTGCCAGCAGCCCTAGGGGATATAGCTCCTACGAGCAGTACTTC; CDR3aa: CASSPRGYSSYEQYF
abundance: .; j_gene: TRBJ2-5; v_gene: TRBV30; d_gene: TRBD2; CDR3nt: TGTGCCTGGAATGGAGCGGGGGGAGAGACCCAGTACTTC; CDR3aa: CAWNGAGGETQYF
abundance: .; j_gene: TRBJ1-1; v_gene: TRBV28; d_gene: TRBD1; CDR3nt: TGTGCCAGCAGGGAATCCGGGACAGGTATATTTCAAATGAACACTGAAGCTTTCTTT; CDR3aa: CASRESGTGIFQMNTEAFF
abundance: .; j_gene: TRBJ1-1; v_gene: TRBV10-1; d_gene: TRBD1; CDR3nt: TGCGCCAGCAGTGAGTCGGTTCAGGGGGACACTGAAGCTTTCTTT; CDR3aa: CASSESVQGDTEAFF
abundance: .; j_gene: TRBJ2-2; v_gene: TRBV3-1/TRBV3-2; d_gene: TRBD2; CDR3nt: TGTGCCAGCAGCCAAGGAGGACTAGCGGGGGGAACCGGGGAGCTGTTTTTT; CDR3aa: CASSQGGLAGGTGELFF
abundance: .; j_gene: TRBJ1-1; v_gene: TRBV6-5; d_gene: .; CDR3nt: TGTGCCAGCAGTTCCCGCAGCACTGAAGCTTTCTTT; CDR3aa: CASSSRSTEAFF
abundance: few; j_gene: TRBJ1-2; v_gene: TRBV24-1; d_gene: .; CDR3nt: TGTGCCACCAGTGACGGAGGGTTGGGAGATGGCTACACCTTC; CDR3aa: CATSDGGLGDGYTF
abundance: many; j_gene: TRBJ1-6; v_gene: TRBV6-2/TRBV6-3; d_gene: TRBD1; CDR3nt: TGTGCCAGCAGCCCTTATATGCTGGGACAGGGGAGTTATAATTCACCCCTCCACTTT; CDR3aa: CASSPYMLGQGSYNSPLHF
abundance: .; j_gene: TRBJ1-2; v_gene: TRBV5-1; d_gene: .; CDR3nt: TGCGCCAGCAGAGTGGGTGGAGGGATGTATGGCTACACCTTC; CDR3aa: CASRVGGGMYGYTF
abundance: once; j_gene: TRBJ1-5; v_gene: TRBV6-5; d_gene: .; CDR3nt: TGTGCCAGTATGTCTTATCAGCCCCAGCATTTT; CDR3aa: CASMSYQPQHF
abundance: .; j_gene: TRBJ2-2; v_gene: TRBV18; d_gene: .; CDR3nt: TGTGCCAGCTCAAGATTAACAGGGTCGGTCGGGGAGCTGTTTTTT; CDR3aa: CASSRLTGSVGELFF
abundance: .; j_gene: TRBJ2-5; v_gene: TRBV9; d_gene: TRBD2; CDR3nt: TGTGCCAGCAGCCGGACTAGCGCAGAGACCCAGTACTTC; CDR3aa: CASSRTSAETQYF
abundance: .; j_gene: TRBJ1-1; v_gene: TRBV5-1; d_gene: TRBD1; CDR3nt: TGCGCCAGCAGCGGGCGGACAGGGTTTGGCACTGAAGCTTTCTTT; CDR3aa: CASSGRTGFGTEAFF
abundance: .; j_gene: TRBJ1-5; v_gene: TRBV28; d_gene: TRBD1; CDR3nt: TGTGCCAGCAGGCGACAGGGAATAGCTCAGCCCCAGCATTTT; CDR3aa: CASRRQGIAQPQHF
abundance: .; j_gene: TRBJ1-4; v_gene: TRBV4-1; d_gene: .; CDR3nt: TGCGCCAGCAGCCAAGATTATACCGAGACTAGTGAAAAACTGTTTTTT; CDR3aa: CASSQDYTETSEKLFF
abundance: .; j_gene: TRBJ2-2; v_gene: TRBV7-9; d_gene: .; CDR3nt: TGTGCCAGCAGCTTAATTCGGGAGCCGAGAACCGGGGAGCTGTTTTTT; CDR3aa: CASSLIREPRTGELFF
abundance: .; j_gene: TRBJ2-1; v_gene: TRBV28; d_gene: .; CDR3nt: TGTGCCAGCAGTCGGCCGGGACACCTTTACAATGAGCAGTTCTTC; CDR3aa: CASSRPGHLYNEQFF
abundance: few; j_gene: TRBJ2-7; v_gene: TRBV27; d_gene: TRBD1; CDR3nt: TGTGCCAGTAGGGACAGGGGGACCTACGAGCAGTACTTC; CDR3aa: CASRDRGTYEQYF
abundance: few; j_gene: TRBJ1-2; v_gene: TRBV28; d_gene: .; CDR3nt: TGTGCCAGCAGTTTAACCACCCCGACCACACAGGGACGCAATGGCTACACCTTC; CDR3aa: CASSLTTPTTQGRNGYTF
abundance: .; j_gene: TRBJ1-3; v_gene: TRBV9; d_gene: .; CDR3nt: TGTGCCAGCAGCGTAGCGGCCCGGGAAGGGACCATATATTTT; CDR3aa: CASSVAAREGTIYF
abundance: .; j_gene: TRBJ2-2; v_gene: TRBV5-1; d_gene: TRBD1; CDR3nt: TGCGCCAGCAGCTTGCAGGGACAGGGTTCCGGGGAGCTGTTTTTT; CDR3aa: CASSLQGQGSGELFF
abundance: .; j_gene: TRBJ2-7; v_gene: TRBV6-6; d_gene: TRBD1; CDR3nt: TGTGCCAGCAGGACCGACAGGGTGGCCTACGAGCAGTACTTC; CDR3aa: CASRTDRVAYEQYF
abundance: .; j_gene: TRBJ1-6; v_gene: TRBV18; d_gene: TRBD1; CDR3nt: TGTGCCAGCTCACCAGGGACAGGGGGGATTGCTTCACCCCTCCACTTT; CDR3aa: CASSPGTGGIASPLHF
abundance: .; j_gene: TRBJ2-7; v_gene: TRBV7-9; d_gene: .; CDR3nt: TGTGCCAGCAGCTTATGGGCGGCTGGGGGGTACGAGCAGTACTTC; CDR3aa: CASSLWAAGGYEQYF
abundance: .; j_gene: TRBJ2-7; v_gene: TRBV7-2; d_gene: .; CDR3nt: TGTGCCAGCAGCTTAGTACACCAAAATCGGGGAGAGCAGTACTTC; CDR3aa: CASSLVHQNRGEQYF